This T cell receptor beta chain was observed in a study of T-cell reconstitution after alpha-beta-depleted transplantation in children. CDR1 is KGHSH, CDR2 LQKENI, per germline. The V and J ends lost 2 bases and 3 bases, in that order; junction bases with no gene match: 2. This CDR3 contains 14 residues. Preparation of the TCRbeta library used unique molecular identifiers. Each CDR3 protein gets one entry after TCRdb re-called the PCR reads with MiXCR. The sample carries fewer than 25,000 distinct CDR3 sequences, under 13% recorded once. The TCR was taken from a human donor who donated a stem cell graft to a child with chronic granulomatous disease. The sample in question was PBMCs from the stem cell graft donor, obtained from the stem cell graft. The gene calls are TRBV18 and TRBJ2-5; TRBD2 matches 8 bases. Written as DNA, the CDR3 is TGTGCCAGCTCACCATTGCGGGGGGAAGAGACCCAGTACTTC. Amino acids: CASSPLRGEETQYF.